These 30 T cell receptor beta chains originate from one sample sequenced in a study of shared clonotypes between healthy human individuals. The repertoire was sequenced with immunoSEQ multiplex PCR; TCRdb's copy has only in-frame clones and lacks some. The data hold a few million clones, with around 90% observed a single time. Sequenced material: naive CD4+ T cells from PBMCs. The subset: CD45RA+ positively selected. The source of these receptors is a man between 18 and 29 years old in good health. Some clones in this sample may be carry-over from other donors' samples.

This clone was seen a handful of times. The V call is TRBV28, the J call TRBJ1-1; D is uncertain. The CDR3 runs to 12 residues. V lost 6 bases and J lost 4, with 9 bases in between. Germline values: CDR1 MDHEN, CDR2 SYDVKM. This chain's CDR3 is CASRPAGTEAFF. CDR3 DNA sequence: TGTGCCAGCAGACCGGCGGGCACTGAAGCTTTCTTT.

The rearrangement joins TRBV9 to TRBJ1-3; the D gene is possibly TRBD1 (6 bases). The CDR3 loop spans 16 amino acids. The germline CDR1 and CDR2 sequences are SGDLS and YYNGEE. V lost 4 bases, J lost 2 bases, and 16 bases lay in between. The CDR3 nucleotides read TGTGCCAGCAGCCCAGGTCAGGGGTTCACTGGAAACACCATATATTTT. It encodes CASSPGQGFTGNTIYF.

The chain has TRBV29-1 and TRBJ1-3; D not resolved. CDR3 length: 12 amino acids. Deletions cut 2 bases from V and 2 bases from J, with 4 bases between. Germline V gene sequence: CDR1 SQVTM, CDR2 ANQGSEA. CDR3 protein: CSVESPGNTIYF. As DNA, the CDR3 is TGCAGCGTTGAAAGTCCTGGAAACACCATATATTTT.

V usage is TRBV28 and J usage is TRBJ2-7; TRBD1 aligns across 10 bases. Germline CDR1 is MDHEN and CDR2 is SYDVKM. Unmatched junction bases numbered 8, after V lost 5 bases and J lost 7 bases. The CDR3 is made up of 14 amino acids. Here the CDR3 reads CASSAGTGVSEQYF. In DNA form, the CDR3 reads TGTGCCAGCAGTGCCGGGACAGGGGTATCTGAGCAGTACTTC.

The chain recombines TRBV6-1 with TRBJ2-3; a weak D match, TRBD2 (5 bases). V lost 6 bases, J lost 4 bases, and 14 bases lay in between. This CDR3 has 14 residues. Germline V gene sequence: CDR1 MNHNS, CDR2 SASEGT. For the CDR3, the DNA is TGTGCCAGCAGGGTCCTCTTGGGAGCAGATACGCAGTATTTT. This encodes CASRVLLGADTQYF.

V is TRBV7-3 and J is TRBJ2-5, with D possibly being TRBD1 (7 bases). The CDR3 is made up of 15 amino acids. Germline CDR1 and CDR2: SGHTA and FQGTGA. Trimming shortened V by 5 bases and J by 5 bases, and 18 bases separated the two germline ends. Here the CDR3 reads CASSPAGQAGETQYF. DNA of the CDR3: TGTGCCAGCAGCCCGGCCGGACAGGCGGGGGAGACCCAGTACTTC.

The gene calls are TRBV2 and TRBJ1-4; 8 bases agree with TRBD1. The CDR3 runs to 15 residues. Per germline, CDR1 SNHLY and CDR2 FYNNEI. With V trimmed by 7 bases and J by 6 bases, 10 bases remained unmatched. Here the CDR3 reads CASTPPKDRDEKLFF. Here the CDR3 DNA reads TGTGCCAGCACCCCCCCCAAGGACAGGGATGAAAAACTGTTTTTT.

The V call is TRBV5-4, the J call TRBJ1-4, with 9 bases aligning to TRBD1. The CDR3 length is 17 residues. Germline CDR1 and CDR2: SGHNT and YYREEE (reference sequence). Trimming cost V 3 bases and J 8 bases; bases outside gene matches: 14. CDR3 bases: TGTGCCAGCAGCTCCGGGACAGGGTCCCTCCAGAAGGAAAAACTGTTTTTT. It is translated as CASSSGTGSLQKEKLFF.

The rearrangement links TRBV18 to TRBJ2-7, with a weak D call TRBD1 (5 bases). The V end lost 4 bases, the J end lost 5 bases, and 15 bases lay between the germline ends. Per germline, CDR1 KGHSH and CDR2 LQKENI. CDR3 length: 14 residues. The CDR3 DNA reads TGTGCCAGCTCACTGGGGTGGGGCAAAAACGAGCAGTACTTC. Amino acid sequence: CASSLGWGKNEQYF.

The gene calls are TRBV27 and TRBJ2-2, with D unresolved. CDR3 size: 17 residues. CDR1 and CDR2 from the germline V gene are MNHEY and SMNVEV (reference sequence). The ends were cut back, 1 base at V and 3 bases at J, with 15 bases in the middle. The CDR3 nucleotides read TGTGCCAGCAGTTTATGGGCAAAGGAATTCGACACCGGGGAGCTGTTTTTT. It specifies CASSLWAKEFDTGELFF.

This chain links TRBV28 with TRBJ1-2; D perhaps matches TRBD1 (6 bases). The CDR3 is 14 amino acids. Per the germline V gene, CDR1 is MDHEN and CDR2 is SYDVKM. Trimming took 5 bases from V and 6 from J, leaving 16 bases between them. CDR3 loop: CASSALDRLNGYTF. DNA for the CDR3: TGTGCCAGCAGTGCACTGGACAGACTCAATGGCTACACCTTC.

This chain uses TRBV4-2 with TRBJ2-1; TRBD1 or TRBD2 may be the D gene (5 bases each). Germline CDR1 reads LGHNA; CDR2 reads YNFKEQ. CDR3 size: 17 residues. V was cut by 3 bases and J by 0 bases, with 15 bases left in between. CDR3 in DNA: TGTGCCAGCAGCCAGGGACGTCGGACGAGCTCCTACAATGAGCAGTTCTTC. Amino acid sequence: CASSQGRRTSSYNEQFF.

This clone was counted a single time. This chain links TRBV7-9 with TRBJ2-7; the match to TRBD1 covers 8 bases. CDR1 is SEHNR and CDR2 is FQNEAQ in the germline V gene (reference sequence). The CDR3 is made up of 15 amino acids. The V and J ends lost 4 bases and 7 bases, in that order; junction bases with no gene match: 12. CDR3 in amino acids: CASSSWDRPYSEQYF. CDR3 nucleotides: TGTGCCAGCAGCTCCTGGGACAGGCCCTACTCAGAGCAGTACTTC. Full variable domain (outside the CDR3, taken from reference TRBV7-9 and TRBJ2-7): DTGVSQNPRHKITKRGQNVTFRCDPISEHNRLYWYRQTLGQGPEFLTYFQNEAQLEKSRLLSDRFSAERPKGSFSTLEIQRTEQGDSAMYLCASSSWDRPYSEQYFGPGTRLTVT.

This clone is a singleton in its sample. V usage is TRBV5-1 and J usage is TRBJ1-3, with D possibly matching TRBD1 (5 bases). This CDR3 is 14 amino acids long. Germline-derived CDR1 and CDR2 are SGHRS and YFSETQ. The V gene lost 4 bases and the J gene lost 4 bases, with 12 bases spanning the gap. CDR3 in amino acids: CASSGGSAGNTIYF. CDR3 sequence (DNA): TGCGCCAGCAGCGGGGGGAGCGCGGGAAACACCATATATTTT.

The chain joins TRBV30 to TRBJ1-1; D ambiguous. The CDR3 consists of 13 residues. The V and J ends lost 0 bases and 1 base respectively, with 6 bases between them. Per germline, CDR1 GTSNPN and CDR2 SVGIG (reference sequence). The CDR3, as DNA: TGTGCCTGGAGTGTAGTTGAGAACACTGAAGCTTTCTTT. Translating gives CAWSVVENTEAFF.

This clone was observed a single time. V usage is TRBV7-2 and J usage is TRBJ2-5; D might be TRBD1 (6 bases). Trimming removed 8 bases from V and 2 bases from J, with 15 bases in between. CDR3 length: 14 residues. Germline V gives CDR1 SGHTA, CDR2 FQGNSA. The CDR3 sequence: CASQVLGQQETQYF. CDR3 DNA: TGTGCCAGCCAGGTCCTGGGACAACAAGAGACCCAGTACTTC.

The chain is built from TRBV27 and TRBJ1-2; TRBD1 aligns across 8 bases. The CDR3 consists of 14 residues. Germline V gene sequence: CDR1 MNHEY, CDR2 SMNVEV (reference sequence). V was clipped by 5 bases and J by 6 bases; unmatched bases: 8. CDR3 sequence (DNA): TGTGCCAGCAGTCCGAGGACAGGGCCACATGGCTACACCTTC. Protein sequence: CASSPRTGPHGYTF.

The chain combines TRBV6-4 with TRBJ2-3; D gene uncertain. V lost 3 bases, J lost 8 bases, and 12 bases lay in between. Germline CDR1 MRHNA, CDR2 SNTAGT. The length of the CDR3 is 13 residues. The DNA for the CDR3 is TGTGCCAGCAGTGAATCGTCCCCGGGTACGCAGTATTTT. Translating it yields CASSESSPGTQYF.

This chain joins TRBV5-4 and TRBJ2-5; no definite D call. V was trimmed by 0 bases and J by 1 base, leaving 10 bases between them. The CDR3 runs 15 residues. Germline V gives CDR1 SGHNT, CDR2 YYREEE (reference sequence). The CDR3 DNA is TGTGCCAGCAGCTTGGAGAATAGGTTCCAAGAGACCCAGTACTTC. As protein: CASSLENRFQETQYF.

This rearrangement joins TRBV7-2 to TRBJ2-1, with TRBD2 as a possible D gene (6 bases). Trimming cost V 3 bases and J 2 bases, with 17 bases left between them. Germline loops: CDR1 SGHTA, CDR2 FQGNSA. This CDR3 is built from 17 residues. The DNA for the CDR3 is TGTGCCAGCAGCTTCACACTCGGGAGCGCGACCTACAATGAGCAGTTCTTC. Its protein is CASSFTLGSATYNEQFF.

The genes are TRBV10-3 and TRBJ2-5, with 12 bases lining up with TRBD2. The CDR3 runs to 18 residues. Germline V gene data show CDR1 as ENHRY and CDR2 as SYGVKD. V shed 11 bases and J 1 base; nucleotides not matched to a gene: 17. CDR3 residues: CAARLAGVFGFSQETQYF. CDR3 DNA sequence: TGTGCCGCCCGACTAGCGGGAGTATTTGGATTTAGCCAAGAGACCCAGTACTTC.

The CDR3 is CASSGPETGIGSPDTQYF. Here the CDR3 DNA reads TGTGCCAGCAGCGGACCAGAAACAGGGATTGGATCCCCCGATACGCAGTATTTT. The chain couples TRBV9 to TRBJ2-3, with TRBD1 as a possible D gene (6 bases). There are 18 residues in the CDR3. The germline CDR1 and CDR2 sequences are SGDLS and YYNGEE. Between the trimmed V and J ends, which lost 3 bases and 6 bases, there was a span of 26 bases.

This chain connects TRBV6-5 to TRBJ2-7, with 7 bases matching TRBD1. Germline-derived CDR1 and CDR2 are MNHEY and SVGAGI. The CDR3 has 15 amino acids. The ends lost 6 bases at V and 3 bases at J; junction bases unmatched: 11. As DNA, the CDR3 is TGTGCCAGCAGAAAACAGGGGCCCGTTAACTACGAGCAGTACTTC. It translates to CASRKQGPVNYEQYF.

This clone is a singleton in its sample. This CDR3 reads CASSSTGGVSDTQYF. The CDR3 DNA reads as TGTGCCAGCAGCTCAACCGGGGGAGTTTCAGATACGCAGTATTTT. The chain couples TRBV11-3 to TRBJ2-3; possibly TRBD2 for D (6 bases). Germline values: CDR1 SGHNT, CDR2 YENEEA. There are 15 residues in the CDR3. V was trimmed by 4 bases and J by 4 bases, leaving 15 bases between them.

DNA of the CDR3: TGTGCCAGCAATAGTCCCGGGACAGGGGGCGACAATCAGCCCCAGCATTTT. The encoded protein is CASNSPGTGGDNQPQHF. This chain connects TRBV28 to TRBJ1-5, with TRBD1 matching 12 bases. Unmatched junction bases numbered 10, after V lost 7 bases and J lost 3 bases. The CDR3 spans 17 residues. CDR1 and CDR2 (germline): MDHEN, SYDVKM.

The chain links TRBV5-6 to TRBJ1-5; TRBD1 might be the D (6 bases). The V gene lost 1 base and the J gene lost 6 bases, with 11 bases spanning the gap. This CDR3 has 14 residues. CDR1 SGHDT and CDR2 YYEEEE come from the germline V gene. For the CDR3, the DNA is TGTGCCAGCAGCTTGAACAGGGTAGGTCAGCCCCAGCATTTT. It codes for CASSLNRVGQPQHF.

This chain connects TRBV2 to TRBJ2-2; 10 bases are shared with TRBD2. CDR1 and CDR2 (germline): SNHLY, FYNNEI. The CDR3 runs to 15 residues. The V and J ends lost 4 bases and 6 bases, in that order; junction bases with no gene match: 5. CDR3 region: CASSGASGRSGELFF. CDR3 coding DNA: TGTGCCAGCAGTGGCGCTAGCGGGAGATCCGGGGAGCTGTTTTTT.

The chain has TRBV2 and TRBJ2-4, with TRBD2 matching 12 bases. In germline, CDR1 is SNHLY, CDR2 FYNNEI. CDR3 length equals 14 residues. The trim removed 7 bases at V and 9 bases at J, leaving 7 bases unmatched. For the CDR3, the DNA is TGTGCCAGCAAGGGAGGACTAGCGGGAATCATTCAGTACTTC. It yields the protein CASKGGLAGIIQYF.

This chain uses TRBV11-3 with TRBJ1-1; TRBD1 might be the D (6 bases). Germline V gives CDR1 SGHNT, CDR2 YENEEA. The CDR3 totals 15 residues. V lost 5 bases and J 1 base, leaving 14 bases between the germline ends. The CDR3 DNA reads as TGTGCCAGCAGCAACCGACAGGATAGGAACACTGAAGCTTTCTTT. It translates to CASSNRQDRNTEAFF.

The genes are TRBV7-3 and TRBJ1-1; a weak D match, TRBD1 (5 bases). This CDR3 comprises 14 residues. Germline-derived CDR1 and CDR2 are SGHTA and FQGTGA. V lost 1 base to trimming and J lost 4 bases, with 10 bases between them. CDR3 DNA sequence: TGTGCCAGCAGCTTAAGTCAGGGTAGCACTGAAGCTTTCTTT. This translates into CASSLSQGSTEAFF. Looking up the rest from reference TRBV7-3 and TRBJ1-1 gives the full variable domain: GAGVSQTPSNKVTEKGKYVELRCDPISGHTALYWYRQSLGQGPEFLIYFQGTGAADDSGLPNDRFFAVRPEGSVSTLKIQRTERGDSAVYLCASSLSQGSTEAFFGQGTRLTVV.